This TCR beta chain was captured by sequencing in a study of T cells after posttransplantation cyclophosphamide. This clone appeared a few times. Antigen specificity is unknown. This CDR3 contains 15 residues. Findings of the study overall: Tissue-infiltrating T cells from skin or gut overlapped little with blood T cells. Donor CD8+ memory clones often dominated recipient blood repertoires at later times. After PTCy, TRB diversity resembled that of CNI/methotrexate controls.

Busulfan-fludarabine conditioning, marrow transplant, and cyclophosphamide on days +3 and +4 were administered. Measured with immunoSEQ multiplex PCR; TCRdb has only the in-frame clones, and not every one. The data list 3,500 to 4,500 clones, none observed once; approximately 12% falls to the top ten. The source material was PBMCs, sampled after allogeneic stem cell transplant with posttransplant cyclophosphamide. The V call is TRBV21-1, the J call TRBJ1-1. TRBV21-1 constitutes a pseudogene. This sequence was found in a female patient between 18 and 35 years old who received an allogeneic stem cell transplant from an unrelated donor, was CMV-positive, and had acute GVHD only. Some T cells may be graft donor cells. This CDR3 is CASSKVLSEGTEAFF. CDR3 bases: TGTGCCAGCAGCAAAGTGCTATCGGAGGGCACTGAAGCTTTCTTT.